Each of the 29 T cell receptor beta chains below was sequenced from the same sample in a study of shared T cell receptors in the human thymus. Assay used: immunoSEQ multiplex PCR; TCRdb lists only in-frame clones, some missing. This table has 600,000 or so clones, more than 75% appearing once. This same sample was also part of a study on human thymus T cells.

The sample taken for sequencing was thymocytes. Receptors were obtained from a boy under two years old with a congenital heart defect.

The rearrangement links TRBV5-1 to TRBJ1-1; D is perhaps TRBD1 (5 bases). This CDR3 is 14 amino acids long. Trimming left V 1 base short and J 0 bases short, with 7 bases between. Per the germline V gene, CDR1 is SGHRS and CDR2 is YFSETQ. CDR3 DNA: TGCGCCAGCAGCTTGCAGGGAATGAACACTGAAGCTTTCTTT. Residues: CASSLQGMNTEAFF.

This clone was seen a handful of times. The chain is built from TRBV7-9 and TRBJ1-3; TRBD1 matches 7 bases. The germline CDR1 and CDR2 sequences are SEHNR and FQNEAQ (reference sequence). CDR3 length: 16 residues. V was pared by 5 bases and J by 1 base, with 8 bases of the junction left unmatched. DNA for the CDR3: TGTGCCAGCAGCCCTACAGGGGACGCATCTGGAAACACCATATATTTT. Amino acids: CASSPTGDASGNTIYF.

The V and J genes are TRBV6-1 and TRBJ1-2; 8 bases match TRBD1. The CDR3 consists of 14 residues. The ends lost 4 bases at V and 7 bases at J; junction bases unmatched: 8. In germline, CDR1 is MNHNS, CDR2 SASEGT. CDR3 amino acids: CASSAQGAPSGYTF. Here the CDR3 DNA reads TGTGCCAGCAGTGCCCAGGGGGCCCCCAGTGGCTACACCTTC.

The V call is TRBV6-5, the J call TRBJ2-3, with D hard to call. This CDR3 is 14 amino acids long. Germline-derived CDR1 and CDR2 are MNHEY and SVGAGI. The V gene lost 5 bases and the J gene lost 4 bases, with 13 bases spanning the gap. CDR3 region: CASSRNPGPDTQYF. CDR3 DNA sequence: TGTGCCAGCAGTCGGAATCCGGGTCCAGATACGCAGTATTTT.

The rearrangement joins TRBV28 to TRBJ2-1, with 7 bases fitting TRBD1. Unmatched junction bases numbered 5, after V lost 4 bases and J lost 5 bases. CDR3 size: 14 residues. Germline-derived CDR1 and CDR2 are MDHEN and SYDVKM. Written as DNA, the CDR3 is TGTGCCAGCAGTTCATCCGGACAGGACAATGAGCAGTTCTTC. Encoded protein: CASSSSGQDNEQFF.

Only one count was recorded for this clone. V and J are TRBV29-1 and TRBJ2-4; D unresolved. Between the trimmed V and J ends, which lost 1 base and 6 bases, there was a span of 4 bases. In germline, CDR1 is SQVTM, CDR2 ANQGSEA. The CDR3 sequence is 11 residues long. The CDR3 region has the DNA TGCAGCGTTGAAGCCGGAAACATTCAGTACTTC. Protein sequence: CSVEAGNIQYF.

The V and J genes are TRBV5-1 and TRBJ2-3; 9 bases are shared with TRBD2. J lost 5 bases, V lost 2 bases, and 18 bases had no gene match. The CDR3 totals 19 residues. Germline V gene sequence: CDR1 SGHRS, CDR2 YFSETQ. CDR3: CASSFGQVTLAGPGDTQYF. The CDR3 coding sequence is TGCGCCAGCAGCTTTGGACAGGTGACCCTAGCGGGGCCGGGAGATACGCAGTATTTT. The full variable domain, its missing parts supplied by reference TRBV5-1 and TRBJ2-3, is KAGVTQTPRYLIKTRGQQVTLSCSPISGHRSVSWYQQTPGQGLQFLFEYFSETQRNKGNFPGRFSGRQFSNSRSEMNVSTLELGDSALYLCASSFGQVTLAGPGDTQYFGPGTRLTVL.

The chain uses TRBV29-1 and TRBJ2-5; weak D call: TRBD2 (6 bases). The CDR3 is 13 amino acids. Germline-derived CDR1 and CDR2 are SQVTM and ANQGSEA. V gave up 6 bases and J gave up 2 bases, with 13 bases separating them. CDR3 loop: CSVAGGSQETQYF. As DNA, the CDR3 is TGCAGCGTCGCTGGAGGGTCGCAAGAGACCCAGTACTTC. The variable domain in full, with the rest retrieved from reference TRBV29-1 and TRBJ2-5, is SAVISQKPSRDICQRGTSLTIQCQVDSQVTMMFWYRQQPGQSLTLIATANQGSEATYESGFVIDKFPISRPNLTFSTLTVSNMSPEDSSIYLCSVAGGSQETQYFGPGTRLLVL.

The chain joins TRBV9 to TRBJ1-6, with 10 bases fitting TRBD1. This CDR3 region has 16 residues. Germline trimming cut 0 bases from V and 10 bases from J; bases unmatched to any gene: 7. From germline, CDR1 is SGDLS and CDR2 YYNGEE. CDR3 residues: CASSVERTGGSSPLHF. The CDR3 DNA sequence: TGTGCCAGCAGCGTAGAACGGACAGGGGGATCCTCACCCCTCCACTTT.

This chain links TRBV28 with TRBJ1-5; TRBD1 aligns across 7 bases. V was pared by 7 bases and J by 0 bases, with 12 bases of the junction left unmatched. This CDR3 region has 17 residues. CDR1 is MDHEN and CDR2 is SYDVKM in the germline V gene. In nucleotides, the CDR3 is TGTGCCAGCAATAGTCCGACAGGGAAATATAGCAATCAGCCCCAGCATTTT. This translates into CASNSPTGKYSNQPQHF.

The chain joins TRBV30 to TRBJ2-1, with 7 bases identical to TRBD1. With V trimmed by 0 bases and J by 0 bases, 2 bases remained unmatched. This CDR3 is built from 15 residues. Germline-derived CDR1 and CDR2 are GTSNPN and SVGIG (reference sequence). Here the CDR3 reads CAWSVDRASYNEQFF. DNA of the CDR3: TGTGCCTGGAGTGTAGACAGGGCCTCCTACAATGAGCAGTTCTTC.

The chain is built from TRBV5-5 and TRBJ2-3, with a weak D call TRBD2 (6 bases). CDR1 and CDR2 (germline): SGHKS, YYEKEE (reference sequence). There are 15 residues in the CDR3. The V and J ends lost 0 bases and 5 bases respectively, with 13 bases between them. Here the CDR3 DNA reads TGTGCCAGCAGCTTGGATAGCGGATGGGGAGATACGCAGTATTTT. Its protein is CASSLDSGWGDTQYF.

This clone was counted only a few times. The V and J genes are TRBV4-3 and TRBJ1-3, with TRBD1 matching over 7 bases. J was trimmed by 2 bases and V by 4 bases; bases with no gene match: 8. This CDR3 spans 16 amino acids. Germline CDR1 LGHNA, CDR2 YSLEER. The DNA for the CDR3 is TGCGCCAGCAGCCGTTCGCCCGGGACAGCTGGAAACACCATATATTTT. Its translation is CASSRSPGTAGNTIYF.

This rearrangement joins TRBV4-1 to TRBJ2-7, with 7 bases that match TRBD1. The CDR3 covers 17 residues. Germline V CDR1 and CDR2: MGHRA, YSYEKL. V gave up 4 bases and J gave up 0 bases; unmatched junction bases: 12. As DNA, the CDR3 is TGCGCCAGCAGCCGGTTTGGAGACAGGGTCGGCTCCTACGAGCAGTACTTC. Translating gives CASSRFGDRVGSYEQYF.

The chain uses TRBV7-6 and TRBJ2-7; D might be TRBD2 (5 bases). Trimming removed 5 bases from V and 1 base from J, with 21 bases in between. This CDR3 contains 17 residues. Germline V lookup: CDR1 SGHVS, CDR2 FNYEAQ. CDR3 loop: CASSPRRRTGGSYEQYF. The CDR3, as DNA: TGTGCCAGCAGCCCCCGGCGGAGGACGGGCGGTTCCTACGAGCAGTACTTC.

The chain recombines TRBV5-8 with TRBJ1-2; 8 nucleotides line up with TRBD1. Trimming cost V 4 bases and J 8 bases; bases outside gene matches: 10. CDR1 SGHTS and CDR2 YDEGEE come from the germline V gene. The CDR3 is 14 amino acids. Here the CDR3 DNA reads TGTGCCAGCAGCCCCAGGGGGCAGTTGAGGGGCTACACCTTC. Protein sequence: CASSPRGQLRGYTF.

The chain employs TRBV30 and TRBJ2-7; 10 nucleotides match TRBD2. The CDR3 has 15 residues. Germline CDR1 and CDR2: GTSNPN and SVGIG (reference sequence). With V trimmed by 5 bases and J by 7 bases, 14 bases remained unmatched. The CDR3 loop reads CAWAQKREGREEQYF. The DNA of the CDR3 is TGTGCCTGGGCACAAAAGCGGGAGGGCCGAGAAGAGCAGTACTTC.

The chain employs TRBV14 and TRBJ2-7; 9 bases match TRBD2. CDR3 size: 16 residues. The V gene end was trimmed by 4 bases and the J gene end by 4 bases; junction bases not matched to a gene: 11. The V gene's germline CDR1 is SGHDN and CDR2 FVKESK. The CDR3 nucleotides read TGTGCCAGCAGCCCGATAGGCAGCGGGGGGTTATACGAGCAGTACTTC. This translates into CASSPIGSGGLYEQYF.

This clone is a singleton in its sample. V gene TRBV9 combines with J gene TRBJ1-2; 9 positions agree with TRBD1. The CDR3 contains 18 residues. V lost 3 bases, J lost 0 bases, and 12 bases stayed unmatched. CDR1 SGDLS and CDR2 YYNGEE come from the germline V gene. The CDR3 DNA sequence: TGTGCCAGCAGCGCCAGACCGGGACAGGGATTAGCTAACTATGGCTACACCTTC. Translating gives CASSARPGQGLANYGYTF.

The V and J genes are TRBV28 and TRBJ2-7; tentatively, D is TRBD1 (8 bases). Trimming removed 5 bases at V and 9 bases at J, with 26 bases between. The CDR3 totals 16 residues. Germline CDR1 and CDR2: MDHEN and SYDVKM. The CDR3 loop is CASSPTGQGGMTLQYF. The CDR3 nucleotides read TGTGCCAGCAGTCCAACAGGACAGGGAGGGATGACCTTGCAGTACTTC.

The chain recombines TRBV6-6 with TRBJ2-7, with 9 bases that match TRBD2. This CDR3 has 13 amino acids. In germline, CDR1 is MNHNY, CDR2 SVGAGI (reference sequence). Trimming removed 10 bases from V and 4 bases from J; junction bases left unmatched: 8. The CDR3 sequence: CAIGSGGFYEQYF. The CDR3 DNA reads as TGTGCCATTGGAAGCGGGGGGTTTTACGAGCAGTACTTC.

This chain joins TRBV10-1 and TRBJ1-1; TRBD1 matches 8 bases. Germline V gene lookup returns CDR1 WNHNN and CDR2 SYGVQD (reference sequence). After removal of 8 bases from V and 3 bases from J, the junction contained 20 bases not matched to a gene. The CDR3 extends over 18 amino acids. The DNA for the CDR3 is TGCGCCAGCTTTAGGGGGGACAGGCCGTCGCAGGAGGACACTGAAGCTTTCTTT. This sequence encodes CASFRGDRPSQEDTEAFF.

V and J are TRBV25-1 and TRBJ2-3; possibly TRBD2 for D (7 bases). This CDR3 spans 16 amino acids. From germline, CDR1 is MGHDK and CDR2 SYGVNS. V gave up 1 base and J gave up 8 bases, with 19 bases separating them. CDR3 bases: TGTGCCAGCAGTGAATCGGTGAGGGGGGGCCTCGGTACGCAGTATTTT. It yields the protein CASSESVRGGLGTQYF.

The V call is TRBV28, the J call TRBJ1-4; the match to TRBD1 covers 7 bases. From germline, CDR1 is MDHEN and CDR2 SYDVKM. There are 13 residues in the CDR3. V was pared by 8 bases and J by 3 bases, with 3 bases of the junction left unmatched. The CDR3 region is CASEGAANEKLFF. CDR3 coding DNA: TGTGCCAGCGAGGGGGCGGCTAATGAAAAACTGTTTTTT. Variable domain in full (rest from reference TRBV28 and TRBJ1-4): DVKVTQSSRYLVKRTGEKVFLECVQDMDHENMFWYRQDPGLGLRLIYFSYDVKMKEKGDIPEGYSVSREKKERFSLILESASTNQTSMYLCASEGAANEKLFFGSGTQLSVL.

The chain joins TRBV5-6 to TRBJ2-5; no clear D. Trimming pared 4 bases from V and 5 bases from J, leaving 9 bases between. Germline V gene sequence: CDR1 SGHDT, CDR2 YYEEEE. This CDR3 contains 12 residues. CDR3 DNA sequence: TGTGCCAGCAGCCGTCGGTGGGAGACCCAGTACTTC. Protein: CASSRRWETQYF.

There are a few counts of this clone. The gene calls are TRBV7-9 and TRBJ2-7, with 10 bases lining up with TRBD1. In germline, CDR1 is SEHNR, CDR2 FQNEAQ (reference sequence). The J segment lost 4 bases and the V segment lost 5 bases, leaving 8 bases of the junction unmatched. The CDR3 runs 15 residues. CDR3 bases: TGTGCCAGCAGCAACCGGGACAGGGGAGGGTACGAGCAGTACTTC. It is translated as CASSNRDRGGYEQYF.

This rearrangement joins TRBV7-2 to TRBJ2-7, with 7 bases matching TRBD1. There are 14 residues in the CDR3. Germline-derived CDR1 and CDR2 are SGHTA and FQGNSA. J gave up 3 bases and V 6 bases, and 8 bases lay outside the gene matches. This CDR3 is CASSRPGQFYEQYF. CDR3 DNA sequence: TGTGCCAGCAGTAGACCGGGACAGTTCTACGAGCAGTACTTC.

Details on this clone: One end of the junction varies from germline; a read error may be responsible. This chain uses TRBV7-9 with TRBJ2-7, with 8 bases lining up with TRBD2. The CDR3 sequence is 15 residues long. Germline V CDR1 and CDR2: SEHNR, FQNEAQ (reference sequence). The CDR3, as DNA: TGTGCCAGCAGCCGTTCCGGGGGGGCCAAGGACGATCAGTACTTC. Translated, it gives CASSRSGGAKDDQYF.

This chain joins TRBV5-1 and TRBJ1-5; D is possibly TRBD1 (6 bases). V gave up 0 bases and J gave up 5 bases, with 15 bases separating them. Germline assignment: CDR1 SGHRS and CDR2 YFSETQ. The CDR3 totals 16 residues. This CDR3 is CASSLGTGGQDQPQHF. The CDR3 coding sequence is TGCGCCAGCAGCTTGGGGACGGGGGGGCAGGATCAGCCCCAGCATTTT.